A single T cell receptor beta chain is shown here with its context. Sequencing was performed with immunoSEQ multiplex PCR; in TCRdb, only in-frame clones are kept and a portion is missing. The sample consists of some 400,000 clones, 85% to 95% of them appearing once. These data belong to a study of shared T cell receptors in the human thymus. The sequenced sample consisted of thymocytes. The receptor comes from a human donor.

This CDR3 reads CASSQERVAYEQYF. The CDR3 DNA follows: TGTGCCAGCAGCCAAGAAAGGGTCGCCTACGAGCAGTACTTC. V and J are TRBV14 and TRBJ2-7; D unresolved. Germline assignment: CDR1 SGHDN and CDR2 FVKESK. The V gene lost 0 bases and the J gene lost 2 bases, with 8 bases spanning the gap. This CDR3 has 14 amino acids. Looking up the rest from reference TRBV14 and TRBJ2-7 gives the full variable domain: EAGVTQFPSHSVIEKGQTVTLRCDPISGHDNLYWYRRVMGKEIKFLLHFVKESKQDESGMPNNRFLAERTGGTYSTLKVQPAELEDSGVYFCASSQERVAYEQYFGPGTRLTVT.